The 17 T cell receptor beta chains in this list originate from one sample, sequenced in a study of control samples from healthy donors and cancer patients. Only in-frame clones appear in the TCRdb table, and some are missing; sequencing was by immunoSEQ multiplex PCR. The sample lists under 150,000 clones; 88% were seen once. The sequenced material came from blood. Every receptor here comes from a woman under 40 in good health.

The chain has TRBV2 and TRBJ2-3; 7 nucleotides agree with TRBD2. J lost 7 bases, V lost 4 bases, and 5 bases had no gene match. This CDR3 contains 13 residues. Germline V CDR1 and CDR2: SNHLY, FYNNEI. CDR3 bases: TGTGCCAGCAGTGTAGGACTAGGGTATACGCAGTATTTT. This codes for CASSVGLGYTQYF.

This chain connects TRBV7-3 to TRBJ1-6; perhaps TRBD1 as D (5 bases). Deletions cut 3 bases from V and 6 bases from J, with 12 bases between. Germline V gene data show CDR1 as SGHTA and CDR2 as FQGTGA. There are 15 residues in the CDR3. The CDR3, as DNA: TGTGCCAGCAGCTTCGGGAGGGGTCTTAATTCACCCCTCCACTTT. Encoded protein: CASSFGRGLNSPLHF.

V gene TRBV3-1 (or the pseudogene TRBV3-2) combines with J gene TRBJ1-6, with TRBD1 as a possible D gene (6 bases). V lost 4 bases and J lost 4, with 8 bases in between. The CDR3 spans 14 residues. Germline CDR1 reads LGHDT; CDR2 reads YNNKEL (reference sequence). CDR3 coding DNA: TGTGCCAGCAGCCGAGGACAGTATAATTCACCCCTCCACTTT. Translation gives CASSRGQYNSPLHF.

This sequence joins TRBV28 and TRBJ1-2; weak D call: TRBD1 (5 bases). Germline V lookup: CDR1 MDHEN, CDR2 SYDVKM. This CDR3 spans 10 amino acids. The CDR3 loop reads CVSGGLGYTF. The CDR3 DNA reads TGTGTCTCCGGGGGTCTGGGCTACACCTTC.

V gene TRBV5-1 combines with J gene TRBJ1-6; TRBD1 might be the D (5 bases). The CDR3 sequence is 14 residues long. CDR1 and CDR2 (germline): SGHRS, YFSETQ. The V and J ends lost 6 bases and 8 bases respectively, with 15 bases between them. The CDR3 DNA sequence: TGCGCCAGCACCTGGGCGGGGGAGGATTCACCCCTCCACTTT. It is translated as CASTWAGEDSPLHF. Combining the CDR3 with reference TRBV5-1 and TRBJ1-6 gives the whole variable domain KAGVTQTPRYLIKTRGQQVTLSCSPISGHRSVSWYQQTPGQGLQFLFEYFSETQRNKGNFPGRFSGRQFSNSRSEMNVSTLELGDSALYLCASTWAGEDSPLHFGNGTRLTVT.

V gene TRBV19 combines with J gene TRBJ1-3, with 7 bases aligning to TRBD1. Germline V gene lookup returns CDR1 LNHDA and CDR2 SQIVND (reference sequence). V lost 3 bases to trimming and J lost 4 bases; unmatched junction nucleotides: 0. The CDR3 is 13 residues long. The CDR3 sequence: CASSMGQGNTIYF. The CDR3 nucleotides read TGTGCCAGTAGTATGGGACAGGGAAACACCATATATTTT.

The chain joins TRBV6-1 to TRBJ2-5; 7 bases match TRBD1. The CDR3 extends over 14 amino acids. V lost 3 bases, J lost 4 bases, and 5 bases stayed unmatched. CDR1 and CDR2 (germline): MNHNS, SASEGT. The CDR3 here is CASSDRDRAETQYF. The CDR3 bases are TGTGCCAGCAGTGACCGCGACAGGGCAGAGACCCAGTACTTC.

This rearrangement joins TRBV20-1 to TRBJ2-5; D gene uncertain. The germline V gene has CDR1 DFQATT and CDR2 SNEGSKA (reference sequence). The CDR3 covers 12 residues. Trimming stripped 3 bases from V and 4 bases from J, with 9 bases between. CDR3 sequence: CSASGKRETQYF. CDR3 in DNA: TGCAGTGCTAGTGGCAAGAGAGAGACCCAGTACTTC.

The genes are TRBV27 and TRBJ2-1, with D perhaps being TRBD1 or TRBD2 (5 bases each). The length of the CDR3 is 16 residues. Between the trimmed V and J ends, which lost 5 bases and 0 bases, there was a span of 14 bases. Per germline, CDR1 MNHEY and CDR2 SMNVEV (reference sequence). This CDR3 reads CASSRDLLSSYNEQFF. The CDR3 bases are TGTGCCAGCAGTCGGGACCTACTTAGCTCCTACAATGAGCAGTTCTTC.

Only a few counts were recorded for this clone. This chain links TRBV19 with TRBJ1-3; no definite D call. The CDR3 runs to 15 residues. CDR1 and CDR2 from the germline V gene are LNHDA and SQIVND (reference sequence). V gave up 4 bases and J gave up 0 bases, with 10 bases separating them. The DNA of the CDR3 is TGTGCCAGTAGTAAACGGGAGTTCTCTGGAAACACCATATATTTT. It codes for CASSKREFSGNTIYF. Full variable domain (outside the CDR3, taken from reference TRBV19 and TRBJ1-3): DGGITQSPKYLFRKEGQNVTLSCEQNLNHDAMYWYRQDPGQGLRLIYYSQIVNDFQKGDIAEGYSVSREKKESFPLTVTSAQKNPTAFYLCASSKREFSGNTIYFGEGSWLTVV.

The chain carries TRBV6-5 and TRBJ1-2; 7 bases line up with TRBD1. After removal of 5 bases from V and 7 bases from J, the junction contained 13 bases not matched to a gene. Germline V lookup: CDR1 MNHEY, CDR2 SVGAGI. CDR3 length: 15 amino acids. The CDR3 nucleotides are TGTGCCAGCAGTATCGTTCGACAGGGTTATGGTGGCTACACCTTC. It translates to CASSIVRQGYGGYTF.

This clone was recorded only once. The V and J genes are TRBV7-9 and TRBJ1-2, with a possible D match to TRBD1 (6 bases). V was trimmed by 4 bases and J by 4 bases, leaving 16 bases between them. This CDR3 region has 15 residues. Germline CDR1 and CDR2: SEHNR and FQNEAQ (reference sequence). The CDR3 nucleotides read TGTGCCAGCAGCTACTACAGGGACCCCCCCTATGGCTACACCTTC. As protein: CASSYYRDPPYGYTF.

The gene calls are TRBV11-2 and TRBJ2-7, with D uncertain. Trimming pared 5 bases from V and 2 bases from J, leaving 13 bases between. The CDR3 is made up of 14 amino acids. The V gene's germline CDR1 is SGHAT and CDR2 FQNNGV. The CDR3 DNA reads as TGTGCCAGCAGCCCCGCCCGAGGACCCTACGAGCAGTACTTC. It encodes CASSPARGPYEQYF.

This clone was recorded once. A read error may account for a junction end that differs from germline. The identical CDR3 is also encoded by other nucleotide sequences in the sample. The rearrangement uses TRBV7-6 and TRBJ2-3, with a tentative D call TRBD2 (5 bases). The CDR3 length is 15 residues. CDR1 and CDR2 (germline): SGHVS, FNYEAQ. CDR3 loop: CASSLVSPSTDTQYF. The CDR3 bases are TGTGCCAGCAGCCTGGTCTCCCCTAGCACAGATACGCAATATTTT.

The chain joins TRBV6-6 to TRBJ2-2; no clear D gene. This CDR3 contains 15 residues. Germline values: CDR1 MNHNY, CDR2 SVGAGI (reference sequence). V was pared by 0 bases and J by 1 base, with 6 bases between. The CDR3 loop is CASSYSPLNTGELFF. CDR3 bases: TGTGCCAGCAGTTACTCCCCCCTGAACACCGGGGAGCTGTTTTTT.

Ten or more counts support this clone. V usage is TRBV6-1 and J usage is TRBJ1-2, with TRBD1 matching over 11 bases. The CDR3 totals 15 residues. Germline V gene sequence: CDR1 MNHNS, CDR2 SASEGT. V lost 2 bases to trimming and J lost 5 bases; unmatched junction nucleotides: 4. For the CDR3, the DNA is TGTGCCAGCAGTGAAAGGACAGGGGGCGGTTATGGCTACACCTTC. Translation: CASSERTGGGYGYTF.

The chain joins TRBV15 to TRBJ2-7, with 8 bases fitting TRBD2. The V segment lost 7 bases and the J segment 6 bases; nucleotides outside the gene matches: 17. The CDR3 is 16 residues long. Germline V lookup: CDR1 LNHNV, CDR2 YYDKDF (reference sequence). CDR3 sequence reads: CATKDSTGLGALEQYF. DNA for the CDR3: TGTGCCACCAAAGACTCAACGGGACTAGGGGCCCTCGAGCAGTACTTC.